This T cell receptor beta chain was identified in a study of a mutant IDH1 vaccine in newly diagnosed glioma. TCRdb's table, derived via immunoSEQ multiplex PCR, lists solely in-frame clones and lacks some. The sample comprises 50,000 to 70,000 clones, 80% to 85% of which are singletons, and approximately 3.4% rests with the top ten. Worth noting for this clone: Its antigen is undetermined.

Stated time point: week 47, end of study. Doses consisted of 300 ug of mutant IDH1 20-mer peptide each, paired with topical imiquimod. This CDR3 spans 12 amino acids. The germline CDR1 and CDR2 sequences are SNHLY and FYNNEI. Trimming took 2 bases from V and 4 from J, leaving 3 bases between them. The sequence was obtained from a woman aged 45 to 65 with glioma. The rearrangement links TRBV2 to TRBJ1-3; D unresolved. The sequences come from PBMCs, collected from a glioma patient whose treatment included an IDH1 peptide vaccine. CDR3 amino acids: CASSERGNTIYF. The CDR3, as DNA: TGTGCCAGCAGTGAACGAGGAAACACCATATATTTT.